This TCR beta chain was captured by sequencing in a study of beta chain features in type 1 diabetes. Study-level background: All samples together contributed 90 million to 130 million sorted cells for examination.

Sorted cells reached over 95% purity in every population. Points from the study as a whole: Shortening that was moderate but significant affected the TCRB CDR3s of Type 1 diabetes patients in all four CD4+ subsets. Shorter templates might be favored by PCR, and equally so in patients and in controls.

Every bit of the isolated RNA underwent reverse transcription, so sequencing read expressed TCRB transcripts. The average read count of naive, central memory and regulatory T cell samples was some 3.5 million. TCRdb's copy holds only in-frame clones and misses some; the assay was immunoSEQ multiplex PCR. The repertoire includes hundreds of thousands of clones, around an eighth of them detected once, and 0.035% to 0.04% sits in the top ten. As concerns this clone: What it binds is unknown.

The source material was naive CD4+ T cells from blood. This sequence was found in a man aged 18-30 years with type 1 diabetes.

DNA for the CDR3: TGTGCCAGCAGTGCAGAAGGTGGAGGGTGGGCTGAGCAGTTCTTC. This translates into CASSAEGGGWAEQFF. J is TRBJ2-1 and V is TRBV2, with D tentatively TRBD2 (6 bases). The CDR3 runs 15 residues. The V end was cut by 4 bases, the J end by 9 bases, with 19 bases between. CDR1 and CDR2 from the germline V gene are SNHLY and FYNNEI.